A selection of T cell receptor beta chains follows, all from one sample in a study of response to subunit inactivated influenza vaccine. From the RT-PCR reads, TCRdb called clonotypes with MiXCR, one entry per CDR3 protein. The sample has 300,000 to 350,000 distinct CDR3 sequences, 22% seen once. The sequenced sample was PBMCs from blood, obtained about 20 months after vaccination. These receptors all come from a man in his fifties or sixties who received an inactivated influenza vaccine. CDR3s include the opening cysteine and the closing phenylalanine or tryptophan.

len	j_gene	v_gene	CDR3aa
16	TRBJ1-6	TRBV12-3/TRBV12-4	CASSFLVGRANSPLHF
16	TRBJ2-7	TRBV3-1	CASSQDLASGGYEQYF
15	TRBJ2-7	TRBV28	CASSLVKRLYYEQYF
15	TRBJ1-5	TRBV15	CATSNTGTPGWAQHF
15	TRBJ2-3	TRBV7-2	CASLVVSPYTDTQYF
18	TRBJ2-7	TRBV5-1	CASSFTTGTGGTQYEQYF
15	TRBJ2-1	TRBV4-2	CASSQGRLVINEQFF
15	TRBJ1-4	TRBV5-6	CASSLSWQRGEKLFF
13	TRBJ2-1	TRBV18	CASSPRDNNEQFF
16	TRBJ1-5	TRBV15	CATSRDKEGGSQPQHF
15	TRBJ1-2	TRBV4-3	CASSQRTVANYGYTF
14	TRBJ2-7	TRBV12-3/TRBV12-4	CASSVDRGTYEQYF
15	TRBJ2-7	TRBV15	CATSRESAGAHEQYF
11	TRBJ2-3	TRBV5-6	CASSTTDTQYF
17	TRBJ2-3	TRBV10-3	CAISESQGHAKEDTQYF
16	TRBJ2-1	TRBV7-9	CASSLSLAGGPDEQFF
14	TRBJ1-2	TRBV7-2	CASSLNQGLAGYTF
18	TRBJ1-4	TRBV5-1	CASSLVSGAGATNEKLFF
12	TRBJ1-1	TRBV6-2/TRBV6-3	CASIPGTGEAFF
16	TRBJ1-5	TRBV4-1	CASSQRQRDSNQPQHF
12	TRBJ2-1	TRBV30	CAWSVGYNEQFF
15	TRBJ2-7	TRBV9	CASSARQGAVYEQYF
15	TRBJ2-5	TRBV5-4	CVSSSQTGLRETQYF
15	TRBJ2-7	TRBV10-3	CAISDPGAKSYEQYF
13	TRBJ2-3	TRBV20-1	CSALDATDDTQYF
12	TRBJ1-3	TRBV9	CASSSDVHTIYF
18	TRBJ2-3	TRBV5-5	CASSLALAGFSSTDTQYF
14	TRBJ2-2	TRBV20-1	CSAWDPANTGELFF
15	TRBJ2-3	TRBV7-2	CASSQGGHTTDTQYF
15	TRBJ1-4	TRBV28	CASSLLRRPLDEVFF